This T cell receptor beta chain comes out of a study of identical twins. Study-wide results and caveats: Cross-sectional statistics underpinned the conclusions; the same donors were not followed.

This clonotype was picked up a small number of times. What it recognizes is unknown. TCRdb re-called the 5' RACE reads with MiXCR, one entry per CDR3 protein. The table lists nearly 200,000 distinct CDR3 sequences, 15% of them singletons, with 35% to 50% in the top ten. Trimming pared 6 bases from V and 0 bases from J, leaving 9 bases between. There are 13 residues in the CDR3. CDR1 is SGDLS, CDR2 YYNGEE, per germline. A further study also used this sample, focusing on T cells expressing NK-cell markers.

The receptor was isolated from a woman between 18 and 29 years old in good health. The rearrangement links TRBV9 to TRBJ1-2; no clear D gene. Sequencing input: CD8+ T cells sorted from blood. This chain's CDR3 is CASTHQANYGYTF. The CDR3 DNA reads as TGTGCCAGCACCCACCAGGCTAACTATGGCTACACCTTC.